This is a list of T cell receptor beta chains from one sample in a study of T cell responses to AZD1222 COVID-19 vaccine. The table came from immunoSEQ multiplex PCR; TCRdb's copy has only in-frame clones and leaves some out. The data contain more than 85,000 clones, roughly 89% of them singletons. The material was peripheral blood, obtained on day 0 of AZD1222 vaccination. These TCRs come from an adult in good health. CDR3s include the opening cysteine and the closing phenylalanine or tryptophan. The order of the fields is D gene, clone size, J gene, V gene, CDR3 protein, CDR3 DNA. D genes are given only for firm matches. Not all rows give a size; the values are once, few, many and, for expanded clones, a class.

>NA|NA|TRBJ1-5|TRBV9
CASSVDRDGNQPQHF
TGTGCCAGCAGCGTAGACAGGGACGGCAATCAGCCCCAGCATTTT
>NA|NA|TRBJ1-2|TRBV7-9
CASSFNLGRGYTF
TGTGCCAGCAGCTTTAATTTGGGCAGGGGCTACACCTTC
>TRBD1|few|TRBJ1-1|TRBV2
CASSAGQGEPEAFF
TGTGCCAGCAGCGCGGGACAGGGGGAGCCTGAAGCTTTCTTT
>NA|few|TRBJ2-7|TRBV7-2
CASSLVGYTYEQYF
TGTGCCAGCAGCTTAGTAGGCTATACCTACGAGCAGTACTTC
>NA|NA|TRBJ1-3|TRBV4-2
CASSQEGSARPGNTIYF
TGTGCCAGCAGCCAAGAAGGATCGGCCAGGCCAGGAAACACCATATATTTT
>NA|NA|TRBJ1-1|TRBV4-1
CASSNEGTVGTEAFF
TGCGCCAGCAGCAACGAGGGGACGGTCGGCACTGAAGCTTTCTTT
>NA|once|TRBJ1-3|TRBV9
CASSVEGTRGNTIYF
TGTGCCAGCAGCGTTGAGGGGACACGGGGAAACACCATATATTTT
>NA|NA|TRBJ1-1|TRBV18
CASSPFGNPEAFF
TGTGCCAGCTCACCATTTGGTAACCCTGAAGCTTTCTTT
>TRBD1|NA|TRBJ2-3|TRBV5-1
CASRTGDLDTQYF
TGCGCCAGCAGGACAGGGGATTTGGATACGCAGTATTTT
>NA|NA|TRBJ2-3|TRBV19
CASSLGLGPDTQYF
TGTGCCAGTAGTCTGGGGTTGGGACCAGATACGCAGTATTTT
>NA|few|TRBJ1-5|TRBV10-3
CASRSDSNQPQHF
TGTGCCTCTCGGTCTGATAGCAATCAGCCCCAGCATTTT
>NA|NA|TRBJ2-3|TRBV5-1
CASSPPRGTDTQYF
TGCGCCAGCAGCCCCCCCCGAGGCACAGATACGCAGTATTTT
>NA|NA|TRBJ1-4|TRBV12-3/TRBV12-4
CASSLLENEKLFF
TGTGCCAGCAGTTTACTAGAAAATGAAAAACTGTTTTTT
>NA|NA|TRBJ1-1|TRBV11-3
CASSLDDLREAFF
TGTGCCAGCAGCTTAGACGATCTCAGGGAAGCTTTCTTT
>TRBD2|NA|TRBJ2-3|TRBV11-2
CASSPRLATDTQYF
TGTGCCAGCAGCCCAAGACTAGCCACAGATACGCAGTATTTT